Each of the 25 T cell receptor beta chains below was sequenced from the same sample in a study of blood T cells in healthy people across ages. Primers used in a second PCR of about 6 to 11 cycles were a sample-barcoded 5' primer and a J-beta primer mix. TCRdb reprocessed the 5' RACE reads via MiXCR and lists one record per CDR3 protein. Of roughly 570,000 distinct CDR3 sequences listed, 27% are singletons. The specimen sequenced was blood. These receptors originate from a woman aged 70 to 79 in good health.

The genes are TRBV7-2 and TRBJ2-5; possible D gene TRBD1, 6 bases. The CDR3 length is 18 residues. Trimming stripped 5 bases from V and 2 bases from J, with 24 bases between. The germline V gene has CDR1 SGHTA and CDR2 FQGNSA. The CDR3 nucleotides are TGTGCCAGCAGCAGCTTATCAGGACAGCGTGGCTTTCAAGAGACCCAGTACTTC. This translates into CASSSLSGQRGFQETQYF.

A few counts support this clonotype. The chain has TRBV5-6 and TRBJ1-2; D gene ambiguous. Germline assignment: CDR1 SGHDT and CDR2 YYEEEE. The CDR3 totals 15 residues. Trimming stripped 3 bases from V and 3 bases from J, with 15 bases between. This chain's CDR3 is CASSWTFGSHYGYTF. In DNA form, the CDR3 reads TGTGCCAGCAGCTGGACCTTTGGGAGCCACTATGGCTACACCTTC.

J is TRBJ1-6 and V is TRBV14, with D possibly being TRBD1 (6 bases). This CDR3 comprises 15 residues. V dropped 0 bases and J dropped 4 bases, with 7 bases sitting between them. From germline, CDR1 is SGHDN and CDR2 FVKESK. CDR3 amino acids: CASSQDQGYNSPLHF. Written as DNA, the CDR3 is TGTGCCAGCAGCCAAGACCAGGGGTATAATTCACCCCTCCACTTT.

J is TRBJ2-2 and V is TRBV7-2, with TRBD2 identical over 13 bases. Germline V gene lookup returns CDR1 SGHTA and CDR2 FQGNSA. The V segment lost 5 bases and the J segment 5 bases; nucleotides outside the gene matches: 5. This CDR3 region has 16 residues. The CDR3 DNA sequence: TGTGCCAGCAGCCGGTCGGGACTAGCGGGGACCGGGGAGCTGTTTTTT. Protein: CASSRSGLAGTGELFF.

This clonotype was observed a handful of times. The chain is built from TRBV13 and TRBJ2-7; a possible D gene is TRBD2 (6 bases). Germline CDR1 reads PRHDT; CDR2 reads FYEKMQ (reference sequence). V gave up 4 bases and J gave up 2 bases, with 18 bases separating them. The CDR3 spans 16 residues. CDR3 DNA: TGTGCCAGCAGCTCGACGTTTGGCGGGGCCGCCTACGAGCAGTACTTC. It translates to CASSSTFGGAAYEQYF.

This rearrangement joins TRBV6-5 to TRBJ2-1; 8 positions match TRBD1. Germline V gene lookup returns CDR1 MNHEY and CDR2 SVGAGI. V shed 4 bases and J 15 bases; nucleotides not matched to a gene: 8. The CDR3 runs to 12 residues. The DNA of the CDR3 is TGTGCCAGCAGTTCGGGACAGGCCATGCGGTTCTTC. This translates into CASSSGQAMRFF.

This clonotype was recorded a few times. The chain links TRBV7-2 to TRBJ1-2; D gene ambiguous. This CDR3 region has 14 residues. CDR1 is SGHTA, CDR2 FQGNSA, per germline. The ends were cut back, 4 bases at V and 2 bases at J, with 11 bases in the middle. The CDR3 is CASSSPTNNYGYTF. DNA of the CDR3: TGTGCCAGCAGCTCACCGACAAACAACTATGGCTACACCTTC.

V usage is TRBV2 and J usage is TRBJ1-4, with a possible D match to TRBD1 (6 bases). The CDR3 spans 14 residues. Germline V gene sequence: CDR1 SNHLY, CDR2 FYNNEI. The V end was cut by 5 bases, the J end by 5 bases, with 12 bases between. Here the CDR3 DNA reads TGTGCCAGCAGTTCGTCCGGGACAAATGAAAAACTGTTTTTT. Residues: CASSSSGTNEKLFF.

This clonotype showed up just once. The genes are TRBV20-1 and TRBJ1-4; a possible D gene is TRBD1 (5 bases). The CDR3 runs to 15 residues. The V gene's germline CDR1 is DFQATT and CDR2 SNEGSKA (reference sequence). CDR3 DNA sequence: TGCAGCGCCCGAGAGGGGAGCGGAACTAATGAAAAACTGTTTTTT. It yields the protein CSAREGSGTNEKLFF.

The chain links TRBV6-2 or TRBV6-3 to TRBJ2-1; D ambiguous. Trimming pared 3 bases from V and 0 bases from J, leaving 9 bases between. Germline-derived CDR1 and CDR2 are MNHEY and SVGEGT. There are 15 residues in the CDR3. The CDR3 DNA reads as TGTGCCAGCAGTTATTTGGCCAACTCCTACAATGAGCAGTTCTTC. The encoded protein is CASSYLANSYNEQFF.

This clonotype was detected only a few times. V gene TRBV5-1 combines with J gene TRBJ1-5, with D maybe TRBD1 (6 bases). Per the germline V gene, CDR1 is SGHRS and CDR2 is YFSETQ. V shed 9 bases and J shed 1 base, with 14 bases lying between them. CDR3 length equals 14 residues. The CDR3 here is CATLLDRSNQPQHF. The CDR3 coding sequence is TGCGCCACCCTTTTGGACAGAAGCAATCAGCCCCAGCATTTT.

The sample holds a few counts of this clonotype. The V and J genes are TRBV4-3 and TRBJ2-2; D is possibly TRBD1 or TRBD2 (6 bases each). V lost 0 bases to trimming and J lost 0 bases, with 11 bases between them. Germline V gene data show CDR1 as LGHNA and CDR2 as YSLEER. This CDR3 has 17 amino acids. Written as DNA, the CDR3 is TGCGCCAGCAGCCAAGATCGGGGGCGAGCGAACACCGGGGAGCTGTTTTTT. It specifies CASSQDRGRANTGELFF.

V gene TRBV20-1 combines with J gene TRBJ1-5, with TRBD1 as a possible D gene (5 bases). The CDR3 covers 14 residues. Deletions cut 4 bases from V and 3 bases from J, with 13 bases between. The germline V gene has CDR1 DFQATT and CDR2 SNEGSKA (reference sequence). The CDR3 DNA sequence: TGCAGTGCTACGCGCGGGACCACCAATCAGCCCCAGCATTTT. Residues: CSATRGTTNQPQHF.

The gene calls are TRBV25-1 and TRBJ2-7, with D unclear. The germline V and J ends were trimmed by 2 bases and 2 bases, with 13 bases remaining between them. CDR3 length: 15 amino acids. Per the germline V gene, CDR1 is MGHDK and CDR2 is SYGVNS. CDR3 sequence: CASSEPSGRPYEQYF. The CDR3 nucleotides read TGTGCCAGCAGTGAACCGTCGGGCAGGCCCTACGAGCAGTACTTC.

This chain connects TRBV7-9 to TRBJ2-7, with TRBD1 as a possible D gene (6 bases). V dropped 5 bases and J dropped 7 bases, with 9 bases sitting between them. The germline V gene has CDR1 SEHNR and CDR2 FQNEAQ (reference sequence). This CDR3 is 11 amino acids long. CDR3 amino acids: CASSVRGEQYF. In DNA, the CDR3 is TGTGCCAGCAGCGTAAGGGGGGAGCAGTACTTC.

The V gene is TRBV9, the J gene TRBJ1-6; 9 positions agree with TRBD1. CDR3 length: 15 amino acids. Germline V gene data show CDR1 as SGDLS and CDR2 as YYNGEE. Losses at the gene ends were 3 bases for V and 13 bases for J; bases not matched to a gene: 11. The CDR3 protein is CASSAEAQGALPLHF. CDR3 coding DNA: TGTGCCAGCAGCGCCGAGGCACAGGGGGCATTGCCCCTCCACTTT. Variable domain in full (rest from reference TRBV9 and TRBJ1-6): DSGVTQTPKHLITATGQRVTLRCSPRSGDLSVYWYQQSLDQGLQFLIQYYNGEERAKGNILERFSAQQFPDLHSELNLSSLELGDSALYFCASSAEAQGALPLHFGNGTRLTVT.

The CDR3 loop reads CASSPTRTGPNYGYTF. The CDR3 nucleotides read TGTGCCAGCAGCCCCACACGGACAGGGCCAAACTATGGCTACACCTTC. This chain links TRBV3-1 with TRBJ1-2, with 8 bases lining up with TRBD1. The CDR3 is 16 amino acids. V lost 4 bases and J lost 2; bases outside the gene matches: 9. Germline V CDR1 and CDR2: LGHDT, YNNKEL (reference sequence). The full variable domain, with the rest looked up from reference TRBV3-1 and TRBJ1-2, is DTAVSQTPKYLVTQMGNDKSIKCEQNLGHDTMYWYKQDSKKFLKIMFSYNNKELIINETVPNRFSPKSPDKAHLNLHINSLELGDSAVYFCASSPTRTGPNYGYTFGSGTRLTVV.

This clonotype was seen more than once but under ten times. The rearrangement links TRBV20-1 to TRBJ2-1; 9 bases are shared with TRBD2. Germline CDR1 DFQATT, CDR2 SNEGSKA (reference sequence). This CDR3 is 16 amino acids long. V was clipped by 1 base and J by 3 bases; unmatched bases: 7. CDR3 loop: CSARGSSGVNYNEQFF. In DNA, the CDR3 is TGCAGTGCTAGAGGCTCTAGCGGGGTTAACTACAATGAGCAGTTCTTC.

V usage is TRBV4-3 and J usage is TRBJ2-1, with 9 bases aligning to TRBD1. CDR1 LGHNA and CDR2 YSLEER come from the germline V gene. J gave up 5 bases and V 3 bases, and 8 bases lay outside the gene matches. CDR3 size: 16 residues. CDR3 DNA: TGCGCCAGCAGCCAGGACGACAGGGGGTTTCACAATGAGCAGTTCTTC. This encodes CASSQDDRGFHNEQFF.

This clonotype was found a few times. J is TRBJ2-7 and V is TRBV7-3; D may be TRBD2 (5 bases). The V and J ends lost 3 bases and 7 bases respectively, with 13 bases between them. There are 13 residues in the CDR3. CDR1 and CDR2 from the germline V gene are SGHTA and FQGTGA. CDR3 in amino acids: CASSLNPSGEQYF. The CDR3 bases are TGTGCCAGCAGCTTGAACCCGTCGGGGGAGCAGTACTTC.

A word on this clonotype: This sequence may be a read error, since a much larger clone differs from it by one base. The rearrangement uses TRBV12-3 or TRBV12-4 and TRBJ1-2; D not certain. V lost 7 bases to trimming and J lost 1 base, with 13 bases between them. This CDR3 contains 14 residues. The CDR3 reads CASNRGCSNYGYTF. CDR3 in DNA: TGTGCCAGCAACCGAGGTTGTAGTAACTATGGCTACACCTTC.

This clonotype was seen more than once but under ten times. The junction and the germline gene differ at one end; a read error may be behind it. This rearrangement joins TRBV7-2 to TRBJ2-5; 9 bases agree with TRBD2. CDR1 and CDR2 (germline): SGHTA, FQGNSA. This CDR3 spans 13 amino acids. The CDR3 sequence: CASSYRASGVLEF. Written as DNA, the CDR3 is TGTGCCAGCAGCTACCGCGCTAGCGGGGTTCTGGAGTTC. Complete variable domain (other parts from reference TRBV7-2 and TRBJ2-5): GAGVSQSPSNKVTEKGKDVELRCDPISGHTALYWYRQSLGQGLEFLIYFQGNSAPDKSGLPSDRFSAERTGGSVSTLTIQRTQQEDSAVYLCASSYRASGVLEFGPGTRLLVL.

This clonotype was seen once. The J gene is TRBJ2-3, the V gene TRBV5-8; D gene uncertain. Germline V lookup: CDR1 SGHTS, CDR2 YDEGEE. Trimming removed 0 bases at V and 0 bases at J, with 11 bases between. The CDR3 totals 16 residues. The DNA of the CDR3 is TGTGCCAGCAGCTTGGCAGGAGTTACTAGCACAGATACGCAGTATTTT. It specifies CASSLAGVTSTDTQYF.

This chain links TRBV6-5 with TRBJ2-2; 9 nucleotides line up with TRBD1. The CDR3 contains 15 residues. Germline lookup yields CDR1 MNHEY and CDR2 SVGAGI. V trimming: 4 bases; J trimming: 7 bases; junction bases outside the gene matches: 7. The CDR3 loop is CASSLTGGAGGELFF. DNA of the CDR3: TGTGCCAGCAGTTTAACAGGGGGCGCCGGCGGGGAGCTGTTTTTT.

The chain joins TRBV20-1 to TRBJ2-7; 14 bases align to TRBD2. Germline CDR1 DFQATT, CDR2 SNEGSKA (reference sequence). The CDR3 has 17 residues. J gave up 3 bases and V 4 bases, and 11 bases lay outside the gene matches. The DNA of the CDR3 is TGCAGTGCTACAAGGACTAGCGGGGGGACTAAGTTCTACGAGCAGTACTTC. Encoded protein: CSATRTSGGTKFYEQYF.